Listed below are T cell receptor beta chains from one sample, sequenced in a study of blood T cell repertoires in COVID-19. Repertoires were generated with immunoSEQ multiplex PCR, while TCRdb's copy carries only in-frame clones and drops some. Among roughly 150,000 clones listed, 80% to 90% were seen once. Sequencing was performed on peripheral blood. The receptor set was obtained from a woman older than 75 with acute or convalescent COVID-19. CDR3s include the opening cysteine and the closing phenylalanine or tryptophan. D genes are given only for firm matches. Not every row has a clone size; where given, it reads once, few, many or a size class.

V gene: TRBV19
D gene: .
J gene: TRBJ2-2
clone size: .
CDR3 DNA: TGTGCCAGCAAGGGGTCCCCCACCGGGGAGCTGTTTTTT
CDR3 protein: CASKGSPTGELFF

V gene: TRBV7-9
D gene: TRBD2
J gene: TRBJ2-5
clone size: .
CDR3 DNA: TGTGCCAGCAGCTCCGGACTAGCGGATGCCTACAAGGAGGGCCAGTACTTC
CDR3 protein: CASSSGLADAYKEGQYF

V gene: TRBV2
D gene: .
J gene: TRBJ2-5
clone size: .
CDR3 DNA: TGTGCCAGCTGTGGGGGCGGGGTGGGAGAGACCCAGTACTTC
CDR3 protein: CASCGGGVGETQYF

V gene: TRBV7-9
D gene: .
J gene: TRBJ2-1
clone size: .
CDR3 DNA: TGTGCCAGCAGCTTAGGTGCCCGGGTTGTTTATGAGCAGTTCTTC
CDR3 protein: CASSLGARVVYEQFF

V gene: TRBV10-3
D gene: TRBD2
J gene: TRBJ2-2
clone size: .
CDR3 DNA: TGTGCCATCTACATTCCACCGGGACTAGCGGGAGGGCAGGCCGGGGAGCTGTTTTTT
CDR3 protein: CAIYIPPGLAGGQAGELFF

V gene: TRBV19
D gene: .
J gene: TRBJ2-7
clone size: .
CDR3 DNA: TGTGCCAGTAGTTACCCAGGGGAAGCGACCTACGAGCAGTACTTC
CDR3 protein: CASSYPGEATYEQYF

V gene: TRBV7-2
D gene: .
J gene: TRBJ1-6
clone size: .
CDR3 DNA: TGTGCCAGCAGCTTAGCTGGGGAGCCCCTCCACTTT
CDR3 protein: CASSLAGEPLHF

V gene: TRBV11-3
D gene: .
J gene: TRBJ2-7
clone size: .
CDR3 DNA: TGTGCCAGCAGCAGGGGACAAGGCTACGAGCAGTACTTC
CDR3 protein: CASSRGQGYEQYF

V gene: TRBV9
D gene: .
J gene: TRBJ2-7
clone size: once
CDR3 DNA: TGTGCCAGCAGCGTAGGATCCGGCTTCTCGGAGGGGCAGTACTTC
CDR3 protein: CASSVGSGFSEGQYF

V gene: TRBV5-1
D gene: .
J gene: TRBJ1-2
clone size: .
CDR3 DNA: TGCGCCAGCAGCTTGTCGCAACAGGGCTATGGCTACACCTTC
CDR3 protein: CASSLSQQGYGYTF

V gene: TRBV5-1
D gene: .
J gene: TRBJ1-1
clone size: .
CDR3 DNA: TGCGCCAGCAGCTTCCAGGGTTCCGAGAACACTGAAGCTTTCTTT
CDR3 protein: CASSFQGSENTEAFF

V gene: TRBV19
D gene: TRBD2
J gene: TRBJ2-5
clone size: .
CDR3 DNA: TGTGCCAGTAGTCTGGGACTAGCGAAGACCCAGTACTTC
CDR3 protein: CASSLGLAKTQYF

V gene: TRBV27
D gene: TRBD1
J gene: TRBJ1-1
clone size: .
CDR3 DNA: TGTGCCACCTCCCGACAGGGGGCCATTCGGGGCACTGAAGCTTTCTTT
CDR3 protein: CATSRQGAIRGTEAFF

V gene: TRBV6-5
D gene: TRBD1
J gene: TRBJ1-1
clone size: .
CDR3 DNA: TGTGCCAGCACTCTAGGACAGGTTAAGGGTGAAGCTTTCTTT
CDR3 protein: CASTLGQVKGEAFF

V gene: TRBV7-6
D gene: .
J gene: TRBJ1-1
clone size: .
CDR3 DNA: TGTGCCAGCAGCTTGGGCGCGAACACTGAAGCTTTCTTT
CDR3 protein: CASSLGANTEAFF

V gene: TRBV11-3
D gene: .
J gene: TRBJ2-5
clone size: .
CDR3 DNA: TGTGCCAGCAGCAAGGGACTCGAGCCACAAGAGACCCAGTACTTC
CDR3 protein: CASSKGLEPQETQYF

V gene: TRBV20-1
D gene: .
J gene: TRBJ1-5
clone size: .
CDR3 DNA: TGCAGTGCCAGTTTCGTCTCCAATCAGCCCCAGCATTTT
CDR3 protein: CSASFVSNQPQHF

V gene: TRBV5-6
D gene: TRBD1
J gene: TRBJ1-5
clone size: .
CDR3 DNA: TGTGCCAGCAGCTTGGACAGGGGGCGCGTTAAGCCCCAGCATTTT
CDR3 protein: CASSLDRGRVKPQHF

V gene: TRBV24-1
D gene: .
J gene: TRBJ1-2
clone size: once
CDR3 DNA: TGTGCCGCCCAGGACAAGTTCTTCCCGTATGGCTACACCTTC
CDR3 protein: CAAQDKFFPYGYTF

V gene: TRBV7-9
D gene: .
J gene: TRBJ2-7
clone size: .
CDR3 DNA: TGTGCCAGCCGAGAGGGTACCTACGAGCAGTACTTC
CDR3 protein: CASREGTYEQYF

V gene: TRBV19
D gene: .
J gene: TRBJ1-3
clone size: .
CDR3 DNA: TGTGCCAGTACCCCCCCTGGGGCCGCTGGAAACACCATATATTTT
CDR3 protein: CASTPPGAAGNTIYF

V gene: TRBV30
D gene: TRBD1
J gene: TRBJ1-2
clone size: few
CDR3 DNA: TGTGCCTGGAGTGGTGGGACAGGGGGCAGTGATGGCTACACCTTC
CDR3 protein: CAWSGGTGGSDGYTF

V gene: TRBV2
D gene: TRBD2
J gene: TRBJ2-5
clone size: .
CDR3 DNA: TGTGCCAGCAGTGTATCTAGCGGGAGTGAAGAGACCCAGTACTTC
CDR3 protein: CASSVSSGSEETQYF

V gene: TRBV2
D gene: TRBD2
J gene: TRBJ2-7
clone size: .
CDR3 DNA: TGTGCCAGCAGCCTGGGACTAGCGAGCTACGAGCAGTACTTC
CDR3 protein: CASSLGLASYEQYF

V gene: TRBV7-9
D gene: .
J gene: TRBJ2-1
clone size: .
CDR3 DNA: TGTGCCAGCAGCTTACCCAGACCTGACAGACCAGACTCCTACAATGAGCAGTTCTTC
CDR3 protein: CASSLPRPDRPDSYNEQFF

V gene: TRBV9
D gene: .
J gene: TRBJ2-2
clone size: .
CDR3 DNA: TGTGCCACCAAGTACCGGGACTGGGCGAACACCGGGGAGCTGTTTTTT
CDR3 protein: CATKYRDWANTGELFF

V gene: TRBV6-5
D gene: .
J gene: TRBJ1-1
clone size: once
CDR3 DNA: TGTGCCAGCAGTTATGCGGGGATCACTGAAGCTTTCTTT
CDR3 protein: CASSYAGITEAFF

V gene: TRBV28
D gene: .
J gene: TRBJ1-5
clone size: .
CDR3 DNA: TGTGCCAGCAGCTTTGGCGCTGGGACTTACTATAGCAATCAGCCCCAGCATTTT
CDR3 protein: CASSFGAGTYYSNQPQHF

V gene: TRBV4-3
D gene: TRBD1
J gene: TRBJ1-2
clone size: once
CDR3 DNA: TGCGCCAGCAGCCAGAAAAGAACAGGGGCGAGAAATGGCTACACCTTC
CDR3 protein: CASSQKRTGARNGYTF

V gene: TRBV2
D gene: TRBD1
J gene: TRBJ2-2
clone size: .
CDR3 DNA: TGTGCCAGCAACAGGGGGCTGACCGGGGAGCTGTTTTTT
CDR3 protein: CASNRGLTGELFF

V gene: TRBV4-2
D gene: .
J gene: TRBJ1-2
clone size: few
CDR3 DNA: TGTGCCAGCAGCCAAGCCGACTTCTATGGCTACACCTTC
CDR3 protein: CASSQADFYGYTF

V gene: TRBV29-1
D gene: .
J gene: TRBJ2-5
clone size: once
CDR3 DNA: TGCAGCGTTGCCGGGGAAGAGACCCAGTACTTC
CDR3 protein: CSVAGEETQYF

V gene: TRBV10-3
D gene: TRBD1
J gene: TRBJ1-2
clone size: .
CDR3 DNA: TGTGCCATCACTCCACAGGGGTCGAACTATGGCTACACCTTC
CDR3 protein: CAITPQGSNYGYTF

V gene: TRBV10-1
D gene: TRBD2
J gene: TRBJ2-7
clone size: once
CDR3 DNA: TGCGCCAGCAGCCCGACAGCGGGAGGTTCCTACGAGCAGTACTTC
CDR3 protein: CASSPTAGGSYEQYF

V gene: TRBV18
D gene: TRBD1
J gene: TRBJ2-4
clone size: .
CDR3 DNA: TGTGCCAGCTCCCCCGGGACAGGGGCAAACATTCAGTACTTC
CDR3 protein: CASSPGTGANIQYF

V gene: TRBV19
D gene: .
J gene: TRBJ1-4
clone size: .
CDR3 DNA: TGTGCCAGTAGCCCCTGGTTGGGTGGAGCGGCCACTAATGAAAAACTGTTTTTT
CDR3 protein: CASSPWLGGAATNEKLFF

V gene: TRBV7-3
D gene: TRBD1
J gene: TRBJ2-3
clone size: medium-sized
CDR3 DNA: TGTGCCAGCAGTTTGGGGACAGGGGGCCCAGATACGCAGTATTTT
CDR3 protein: CASSLGTGGPDTQYF

V gene: TRBV5-1
D gene: TRBD1
J gene: TRBJ2-7
clone size: .
CDR3 DNA: TGCGCCAGCAGCTCAGGGACAGGGGACGCCGGTTCCTACGAGCAGTACTTC
CDR3 protein: CASSSGTGDAGSYEQYF

V gene: TRBV7-2
D gene: .
J gene: TRBJ2-7
clone size: .
CDR3 DNA: TGTGCCAGCAGCTTAGACCGGTGGAGCTACGAGCAGTACTTC
CDR3 protein: CASSLDRWSYEQYF

V gene: TRBV6-5
D gene: TRBD1
J gene: TRBJ1-1
clone size: .
CDR3 DNA: TGTGCCAGCAGTTACTCTATTTCAGGGGGGAACACTGAAGCTTTCTTT
CDR3 protein: CASSYSISGGNTEAFF

V gene: TRBV25-1
D gene: TRBD2
J gene: TRBJ2-1
clone size: .
CDR3 DNA: TGTGCCAGCAGTGAATCCAGCTTAGCGGGAGGCGAGCAGTTCTTC
CDR3 protein: CASSESSLAGGEQFF

V gene: TRBV5-1
D gene: TRBD1
J gene: TRBJ1-4
clone size: .
CDR3 DNA: TGCGCCAGCAGCTTGGCCTCAGGGGGCAAGGAGGATGAAAAACTGTTTTTT
CDR3 protein: CASSLASGGKEDEKLFF

V gene: TRBV7-2
D gene: .
J gene: TRBJ2-6
clone size: .
CDR3 DNA: TGTGCCAGCAGCCGCCGGAAAGGGGCTGGGGCCAACGTCCTGACTTTC
CDR3 protein: CASSRRKGAGANVLTF

V gene: TRBV5-5
D gene: TRBD1
J gene: TRBJ1-1
clone size: .
CDR3 DNA: TGTGCCAGCAGTTGGACAGGGATTTACACTGAAGCTTTCTTT
CDR3 protein: CASSWTGIYTEAFF

V gene: TRBV9
D gene: TRBD2
J gene: TRBJ2-5
clone size: .
CDR3 DNA: TGTGCCAGCAGCCCCTCGGGGGGTATCGTGGAGACCCAGTACTTC
CDR3 protein: CASSPSGGIVETQYF

V gene: TRBV28
D gene: .
J gene: TRBJ1-5
clone size: .
CDR3 DNA: TGTGCCAGCAGTTTAGTCGGAGATAGCAATCAGCCCCAGCATTTT
CDR3 protein: CASSLVGDSNQPQHF